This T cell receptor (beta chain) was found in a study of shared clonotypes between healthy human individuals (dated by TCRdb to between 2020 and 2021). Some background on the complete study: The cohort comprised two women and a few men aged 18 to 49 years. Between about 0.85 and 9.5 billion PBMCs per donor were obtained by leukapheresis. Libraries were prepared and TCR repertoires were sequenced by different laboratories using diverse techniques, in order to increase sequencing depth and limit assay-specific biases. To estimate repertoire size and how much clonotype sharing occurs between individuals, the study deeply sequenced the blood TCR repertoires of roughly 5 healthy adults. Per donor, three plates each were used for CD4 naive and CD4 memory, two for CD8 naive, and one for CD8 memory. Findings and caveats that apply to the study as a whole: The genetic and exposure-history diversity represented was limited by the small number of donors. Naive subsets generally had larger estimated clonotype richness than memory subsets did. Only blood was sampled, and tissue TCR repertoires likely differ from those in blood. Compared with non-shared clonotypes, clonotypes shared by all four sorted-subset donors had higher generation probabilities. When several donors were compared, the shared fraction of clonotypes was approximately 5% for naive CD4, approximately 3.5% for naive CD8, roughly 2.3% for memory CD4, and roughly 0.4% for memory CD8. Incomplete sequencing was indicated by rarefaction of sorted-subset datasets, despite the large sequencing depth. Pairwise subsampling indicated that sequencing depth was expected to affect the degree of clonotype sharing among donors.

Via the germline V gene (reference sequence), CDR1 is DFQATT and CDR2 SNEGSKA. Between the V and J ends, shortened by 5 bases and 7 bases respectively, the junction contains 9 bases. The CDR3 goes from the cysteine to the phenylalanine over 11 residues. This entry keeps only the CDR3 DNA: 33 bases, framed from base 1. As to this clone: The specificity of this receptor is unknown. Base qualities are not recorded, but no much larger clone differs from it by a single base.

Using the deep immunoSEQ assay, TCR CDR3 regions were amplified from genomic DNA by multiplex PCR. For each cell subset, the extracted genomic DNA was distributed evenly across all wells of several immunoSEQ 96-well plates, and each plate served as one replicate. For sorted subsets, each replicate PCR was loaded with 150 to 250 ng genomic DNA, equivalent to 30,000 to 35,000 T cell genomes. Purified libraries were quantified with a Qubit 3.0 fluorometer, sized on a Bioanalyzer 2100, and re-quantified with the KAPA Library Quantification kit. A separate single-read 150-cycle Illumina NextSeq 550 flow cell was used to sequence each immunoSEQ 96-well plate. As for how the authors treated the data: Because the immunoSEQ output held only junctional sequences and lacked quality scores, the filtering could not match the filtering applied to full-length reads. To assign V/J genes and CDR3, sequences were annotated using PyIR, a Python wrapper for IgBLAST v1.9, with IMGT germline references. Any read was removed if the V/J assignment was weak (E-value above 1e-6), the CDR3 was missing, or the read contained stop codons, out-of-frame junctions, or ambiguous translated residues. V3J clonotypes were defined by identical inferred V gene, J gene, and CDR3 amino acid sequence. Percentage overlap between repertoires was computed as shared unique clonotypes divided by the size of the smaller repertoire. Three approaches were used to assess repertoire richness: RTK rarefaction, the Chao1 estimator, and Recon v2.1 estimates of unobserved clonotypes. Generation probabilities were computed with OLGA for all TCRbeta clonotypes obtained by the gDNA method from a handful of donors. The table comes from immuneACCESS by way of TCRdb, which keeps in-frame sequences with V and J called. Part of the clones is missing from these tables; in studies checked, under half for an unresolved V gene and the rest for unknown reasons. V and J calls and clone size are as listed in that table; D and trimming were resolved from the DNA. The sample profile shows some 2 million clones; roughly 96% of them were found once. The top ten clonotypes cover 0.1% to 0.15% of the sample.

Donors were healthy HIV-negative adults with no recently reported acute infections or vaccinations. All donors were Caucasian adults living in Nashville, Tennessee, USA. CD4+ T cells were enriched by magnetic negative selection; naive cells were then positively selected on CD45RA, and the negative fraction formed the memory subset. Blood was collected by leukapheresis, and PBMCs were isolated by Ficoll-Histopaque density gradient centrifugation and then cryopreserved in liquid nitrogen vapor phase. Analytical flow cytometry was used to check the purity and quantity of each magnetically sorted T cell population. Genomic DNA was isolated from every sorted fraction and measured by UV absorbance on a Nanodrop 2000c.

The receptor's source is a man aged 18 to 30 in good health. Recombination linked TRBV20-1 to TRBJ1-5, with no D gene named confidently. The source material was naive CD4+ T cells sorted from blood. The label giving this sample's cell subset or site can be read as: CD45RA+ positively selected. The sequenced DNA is TGCAGTGCTCGCGCGGGGCAGCCCCAGCATTTT. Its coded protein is CSARAGQPQHF.